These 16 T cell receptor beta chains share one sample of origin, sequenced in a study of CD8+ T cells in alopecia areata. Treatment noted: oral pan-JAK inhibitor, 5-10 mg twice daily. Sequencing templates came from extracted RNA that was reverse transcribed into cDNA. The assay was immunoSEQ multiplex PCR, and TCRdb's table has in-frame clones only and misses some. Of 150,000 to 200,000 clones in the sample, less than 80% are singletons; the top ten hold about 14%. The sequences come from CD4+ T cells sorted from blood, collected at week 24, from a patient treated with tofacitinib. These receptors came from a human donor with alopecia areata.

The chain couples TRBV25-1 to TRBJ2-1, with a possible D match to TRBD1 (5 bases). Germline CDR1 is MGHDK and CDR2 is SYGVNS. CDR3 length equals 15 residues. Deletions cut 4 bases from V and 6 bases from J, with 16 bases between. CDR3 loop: CASSGSPWQGNEQFF. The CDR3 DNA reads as TGTGCCAGCAGTGGGTCCCCTTGGCAGGGCAATGAGCAGTTCTTC.

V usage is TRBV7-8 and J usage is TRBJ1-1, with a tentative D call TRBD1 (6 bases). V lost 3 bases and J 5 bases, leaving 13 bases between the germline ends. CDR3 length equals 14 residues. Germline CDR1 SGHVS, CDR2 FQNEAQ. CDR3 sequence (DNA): TGTGCCAGCAGCTTGGACAAGGGGGTTACTGAAGCTTTCTTT. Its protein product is CASSLDKGVTEAFF.

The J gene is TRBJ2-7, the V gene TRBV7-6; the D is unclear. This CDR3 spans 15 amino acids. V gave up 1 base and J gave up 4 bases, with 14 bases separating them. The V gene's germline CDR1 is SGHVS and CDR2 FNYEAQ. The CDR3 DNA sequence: TGTGCCAGCAGCTTAGATGCAGGCCATAATTACGAGCAGTACTTC. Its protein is CASSLDAGHNYEQYF.

CDR3 sequence: CASSDRDSSYEQYF. The CDR3 DNA reads as TGTGCCAGCTCAGACAGGGACTCCTCCTACGAGCAGTACTTC. V gene TRBV6-5 combines with J gene TRBJ2-7, with D possibly matching TRBD1 (7 bases). Germline V gene sequence: CDR1 MNHEY, CDR2 SVGAGI. The CDR3 length is 14 residues. V lost 8 bases and J lost 0, with 14 bases in between.

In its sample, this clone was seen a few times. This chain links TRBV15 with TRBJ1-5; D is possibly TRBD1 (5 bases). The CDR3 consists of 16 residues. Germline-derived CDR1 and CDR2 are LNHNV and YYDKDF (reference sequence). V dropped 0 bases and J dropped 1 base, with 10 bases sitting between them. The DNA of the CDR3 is TGTGCCACCAGCAGAGACAGGGCAGGGAGCAATCAGCCCCAGCATTTT. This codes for CATSRDRAGSNQPQHF.

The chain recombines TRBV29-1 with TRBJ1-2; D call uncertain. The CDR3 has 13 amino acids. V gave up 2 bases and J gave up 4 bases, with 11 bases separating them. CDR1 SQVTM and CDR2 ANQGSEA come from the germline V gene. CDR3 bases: TGCAGCGTTGAAAATCTTGAGGGCTATGGCTACACCTTC. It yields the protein CSVENLEGYGYTF.

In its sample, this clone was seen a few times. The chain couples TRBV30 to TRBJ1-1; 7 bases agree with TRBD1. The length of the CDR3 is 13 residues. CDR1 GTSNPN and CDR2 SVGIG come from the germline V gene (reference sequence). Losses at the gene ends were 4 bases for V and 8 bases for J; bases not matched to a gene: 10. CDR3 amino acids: CAWTAFLTGEAFF. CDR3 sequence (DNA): TGTGCCTGGACCGCTTTTTTGACAGGGGAAGCTTTCTTT.

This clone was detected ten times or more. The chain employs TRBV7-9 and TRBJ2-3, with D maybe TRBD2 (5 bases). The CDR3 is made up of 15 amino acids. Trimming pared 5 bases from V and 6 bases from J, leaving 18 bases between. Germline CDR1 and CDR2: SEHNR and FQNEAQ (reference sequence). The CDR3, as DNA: TGTGCCAGCAGCCACCCGGGATCAGGCAGGGATACGCAGTATTTT. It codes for CASSHPGSGRDTQYF. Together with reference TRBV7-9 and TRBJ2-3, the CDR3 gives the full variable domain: DTGVSQNPRHKITKRGQNVTFRCDPISEHNRLYWYRQTLGQGPEFLTYFQNEAQLEKSRLLSDRFSAERPKGSFSTLEIQRTEQGDSAMYLCASSHPGSGRDTQYFGPGTRLTVL.

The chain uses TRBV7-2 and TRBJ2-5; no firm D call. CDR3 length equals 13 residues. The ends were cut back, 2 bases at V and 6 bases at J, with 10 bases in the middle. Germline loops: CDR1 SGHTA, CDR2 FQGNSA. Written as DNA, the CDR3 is TGTGCCAGCAGCTTATATGTGGGTCAGACCCAGTACTTC. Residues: CASSLYVGQTQYF.

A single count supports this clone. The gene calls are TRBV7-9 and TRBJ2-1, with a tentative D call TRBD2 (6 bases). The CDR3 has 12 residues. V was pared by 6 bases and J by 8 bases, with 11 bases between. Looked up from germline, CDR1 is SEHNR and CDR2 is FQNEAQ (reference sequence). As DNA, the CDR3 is TGTGCCAGCAGGCCCCCTAGCGATGAGCAGTTCTTC. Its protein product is CASRPPSDEQFF. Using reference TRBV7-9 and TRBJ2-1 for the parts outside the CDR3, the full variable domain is DTGVSQNPRHKITKRGQNVTFRCDPISEHNRLYWYRQTLGQGPEFLTYFQNEAQLEKSRLLSDRFSAERPKGSFSTLEIQRTEQGDSAMYLCASRPPSDEQFFGPGTRLTVL.

The CDR3 DNA sequence: TGTGCCAGCAACACAGGGGGTTCCTATAATTCACCCCTCCACTTT. Translating gives CASNTGGSYNSPLHF. This chain links TRBV4-2 with TRBJ1-6, with 8 bases identical to TRBD1. The V and J ends lost 7 bases and 1 base, in that order; junction bases with no gene match: 3. Germline CDR1 LGHNA, CDR2 YNFKEQ. This CDR3 spans 15 amino acids.

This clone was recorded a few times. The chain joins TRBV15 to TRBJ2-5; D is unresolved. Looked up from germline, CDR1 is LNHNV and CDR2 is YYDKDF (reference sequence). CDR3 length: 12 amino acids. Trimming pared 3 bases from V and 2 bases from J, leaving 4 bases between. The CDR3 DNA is TGTGCCACCAGCAGGGTACAAGAGACCCAGTACTTC. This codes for CATSRVQETQYF.

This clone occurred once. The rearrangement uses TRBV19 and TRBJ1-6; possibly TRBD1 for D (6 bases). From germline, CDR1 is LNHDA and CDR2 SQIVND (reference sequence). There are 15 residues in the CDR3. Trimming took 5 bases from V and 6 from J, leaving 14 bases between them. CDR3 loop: CASSQWDNANSPLHF. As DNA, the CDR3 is TGTGCCAGTAGTCAGTGGGACAACGCTAATTCACCCCTCCACTTT.

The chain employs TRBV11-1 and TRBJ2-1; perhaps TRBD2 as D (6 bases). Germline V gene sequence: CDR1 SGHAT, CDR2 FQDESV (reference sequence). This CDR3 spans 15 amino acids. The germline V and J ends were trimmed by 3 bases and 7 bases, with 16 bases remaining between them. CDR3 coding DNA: TGTGCCAGCAGCTTTAATAGCGGCCCTGAAAATGAGCAGTTCTTC. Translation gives CASSFNSGPENEQFF.

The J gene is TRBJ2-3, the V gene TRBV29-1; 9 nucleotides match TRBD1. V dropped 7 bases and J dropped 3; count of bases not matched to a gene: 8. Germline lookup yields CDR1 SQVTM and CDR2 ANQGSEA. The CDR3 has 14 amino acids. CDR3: CSAKQGAGTDTQYF. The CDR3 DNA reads TGCAGCGCAAAACAGGGGGCTGGTACAGATACGCAGTATTTT.

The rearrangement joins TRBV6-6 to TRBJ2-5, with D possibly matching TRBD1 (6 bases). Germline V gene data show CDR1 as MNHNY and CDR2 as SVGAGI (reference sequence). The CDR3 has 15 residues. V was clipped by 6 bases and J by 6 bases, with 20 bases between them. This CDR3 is CASSPGTTDEKTQYF. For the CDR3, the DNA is TGTGCCAGCAGCCCGGGGACAACTGACGAGAAGACCCAGTACTTC.